These T cell receptor beta chains were read from a single sample in a study of T cells after yellow fever vaccination. TCRdb re-analysed the 5' RACE reads in MiXCR, keeping a single row per CDR3 protein. The sample has about 230,000 distinct CDR3 sequences; more than 6.5% are singletons. The input for sequencing was CD4+ T cells sorted from PBMCs, taken on the day of the yellow fever booster vaccination. These receptors all come from a man aged 25-40 years who received the YFV17D yellow fever vaccine. Both conserved end residues are part of each CDR3. D genes are given only for firm matches. Clone size is given for some rows only: seen once, a few or many times, or a class if the clone is expanded.

length | J | V | size | D | DNA | CDR3
15 | TRBJ2-7 | TRBV5-1 | few | TRBD1 | TGCGCCAGCAGTAGTCTGGGACAGGCCTTCGAGGAGCAGTACTTC | CASSSLGQAFEEQYF
13 | TRBJ2-1 | TRBV15 | NA | TRBD1 | TGTGCCACCAGCAGGTCTACAGGGGGAGGGCAGTTCTTC | CATSRSTGGGQFF
16 | TRBJ1-4 | TRBV10-3 | many | NA | TGTGCCCCCCGAGGCCGCAGGGCGGTGAGGAATGAAAAACTGTTTTTT | CAPRGRRAVRNEKLFF
14 | TRBJ2-3 | TRBV7-2 | many | NA | TGTGCCAGCAGCCTCCACAGGTTCCAAGATACGCAGTATTTT | CASSLHRFQDTQYF
12 | TRBJ2-3 | TRBV6-2/TRBV6-3 | NA | NA | TGTGCCAGCAGTCACCGGTTGGATACGCAGTATTTT | CASSHRLDTQYF
13 | TRBJ1-5 | TRBV10-3 | few | NA | TGTGCCATCAGACAGGGCCCTAATCAGCCCCAGCATTTT | CAIRQGPNQPQHF
11 | TRBJ2-3 | TRBV29-1 | NA | TRBD2 | TGCGTAACCGGGGGGGCAGATACGCAGTATTTT | CVTGGADTQYF
14 | TRBJ2-7 | TRBV19 | few | TRBD1 | TGTGCCAGTAGTACGTATCTTGACAGGGGCGAGCAGTACTTC | CASSTYLDRGEQYF
13 | TRBJ1-2 | TRBV20-1 | few | NA | TGCAGTACTCCGAGTGGAACTAACTATGGCTACACCTTC | CSTPSGTNYGYTF
13 | TRBJ2-4 | TRBV12-3/TRBV12-4 | NA | NA | TGTGCCAGCAGTTTAACGGAATTGCGCATTCAGTACTTC | CASSLTELRIQYF
15 | TRBJ2-1 | TRBV6-2/TRBV6-3 | few | TRBD2 | TGTGCCAGCAGTTCTCTTAGCGGGAGTGTCAATGAGCAGTTCTTC | CASSSLSGSVNEQFF
12 | TRBJ2-3 | TRBV19 | NA | NA | TGTGCCAGTAAGACCGAGACAGATACGCAGTATTTT | CASKTETDTQYF
15 | TRBJ2-5 | TRBV25-1 | few | NA | TGTGCCAGCAGTGAATTAGGTCTACAAGGCGGGACCCAGTACTTC | CASSELGLQGGTQYF
15 | TRBJ1-4 | TRBV5-1 | many | NA | TGCGCCAGCAGATATGGGACGGACCTTAATGAAAAACTGTTTTTT | CASRYGTDLNEKLFF
14 | TRBJ2-2 | TRBV9 | few | NA | TGTGCCAGCAGCGTAGACAGGGTGACCGGGGAGCTGTTTTTT | CASSVDRVTGELFF
13 | TRBJ2-5 | TRBV5-1 | many | NA | TGCGCCAGCAGCCTAGCGACCGGGGAGACCCAGTACTTC | CASSLATGETQYF
14 | TRBJ2-2 | TRBV11-3 | NA | TRBD2 | TGTGCCAGCAGCTATGGACTAGACACCGGGGAGCTGTTTTTT | CASSYGLDTGELFF
12 | TRBJ2-1 | TRBV15 | many | NA | TGTGCCACCAGCAGAGAGTTAGGTGAGCAGTTCTTC | CATSRELGEQFF